The rows below give T cell receptor beta chains drawn from one sample of a study of blood T cell repertoires in COVID-19. Generated by immunoSEQ multiplex PCR, the TCRdb table keeps only in-frame clones and is missing some. The sample shows 150,000 to 200,000 clones, over 70% of them seen only once. Sequenced: peripheral blood. Every receptor here comes from a man between 60 and 75 years old with acute or convalescent COVID-19. Both conserved end residues are part of each CDR3. The order of the fields is D gene, J gene, clone size, V gene, CDR3 protein, CDR3 DNA. D genes are given only for firm matches. The listing skips clone size in some rows; elsewhere it reads once, few, many or a size class.

>TRBD1|TRBJ1-3|.|TRBV12-3/TRBV12-4
CASRQGAGNTIYF
TGTGCCAGCAGACAGGGGGCTGGAAACACCATATATTTT
>.|TRBJ1-1|few|TRBV20-1
CAGGLTEAFF
TGCGCCGGGGGTCTGACTGAAGCTTTCTTT
>TRBD1|TRBJ2-1|.|TRBV9
CASSIGQGPNEQFF
TGTGCCAGCAGCATCGGACAGGGTCCCAATGAGCAGTTCTTC
>.|TRBJ2-7|.|TRBV11-1
CASSLGPSGVGEQYF
TGTGCCAGCAGCTTAGGGCCAAGCGGCGTGGGGGAGCAGTACTTC
>.|TRBJ1-5|.|TRBV7-3
CASSFSGRRGEGPQHF
TGTGCCAGCAGCTTTTCGGGCCGCCGCGGCGAGGGTCCCCAGCATTTT
>.|TRBJ1-6|.|TRBV19
CASSMSSYNSPLHF
TGTGCCAGCTCGATGAGCTCCTATAATTCACCCCTCCACTTT
>TRBD1|TRBJ2-1|.|TRBV5-8
CASSNPLQGVNYNEQFF
TGTGCCAGCAGTAACCCCTTACAGGGGGTAAACTACAATGAGCAGTTCTTC
>TRBD1|TRBJ2-3|once|TRBV5-1
CASSIRQGGSTDTQYF
TGCGCCAGCAGCATACGACAGGGGGGAAGCACAGATACGCAGTATTTT
>.|TRBJ1-3|.|TRBV5-1
CASSLDPQNSGNTIYF
TGCGCCAGCAGCTTGGATCCTCAGAACTCTGGAAACACCATATATTTT
>.|TRBJ1-4|.|TRBV6-5
CASSINEGSQKLFF
TGTGCCAGCAGCATTAATGAGGGCAGTCAAAAACTGTTTTTT
>.|TRBJ2-3|.|TRBV12-3/TRBV12-4
CASSFELPDTQYF
TGTGCCAGCAGTTTTGAGTTGCCAGATACGCAGTATTTT
>.|TRBJ2-7|.|TRBV2
CASSLTGLGYEQYF
TGTGCCAGCAGCTTGACAGGTCTAGGGTACGAGCAGTACTTC
>TRBD1|TRBJ1-2|.|TRBV15
CATSWDRGYGYTF
TGTGCCACCAGCTGGGACAGGGGCTATGGCTACACCTTC
>.|TRBJ2-7|.|TRBV12-3/TRBV12-4
CASRGATSYEQYF
TGTGCCAGCAGAGGGGCTACCTCCTACGAGCAGTACTTC
>.|TRBJ1-5|few|TRBV1
CTSSQDPDRGVQPQHF
TGCACCAGCAGCCAAGATCCGGACAGGGGGGTTCAGCCCCAGCATTTT
>.|TRBJ2-7|many|TRBV7-8
CASSLATGEQYF
TGTGCCAGCAGCTTAGCCACGGGGGAGCAGTACTTC